Shown below are 9 T cell receptor beta chains from a single sample sequenced in a study of response to subunit inactivated influenza vaccine. TCRdb reprocessed the RT-PCR reads with MiXCR, giving one entry per CDR3 protein. The sample yields 650,000 to 800,000 distinct CDR3 sequences, about 14% seen once. The sequencing here drew on PBMCs from blood, taken roughly 2 weeks before vaccination. All receptors derive from a man aged 50 to 59 who received an inactivated influenza vaccine.

This clonotype was counted between two and nine times. The CDR3 nucleotides read TGTGCCAGCAGCCCGGGACTAGCGGGAGGGCCCGGCTATTTT. Protein: CASSPGLAGGPGYF. The rearrangement links TRBV6-1 to TRBJ2-3; TRBD2 aligns across 16 bases. Trimming at V came to 6 bases and at J to 15 bases, leaving 9 bases not matched to a gene. Germline CDR1 reads MNHNS; CDR2 reads SASEGT. The CDR3 spans 14 residues.

This clonotype was counted a few times. CDR3 nucleotides: TGCAGCTCAGGAGGGGGGCATGAGACCCAGTACTTC. Residues: CSSGGGHETQYF. This rearrangement joins TRBV29-1 to TRBJ2-5; the D gene could be TRBD1 or TRBD2 (6 bases each). The CDR3 contains 12 residues. Germline V gives CDR1 SQVTM, CDR2 ANQGSEA. V dropped 8 bases and J dropped 5 bases, with 15 bases sitting between them.

This clonotype was counted only a few times. The chain is built from TRBV12-3 or TRBV12-4 and TRBJ1-2; tentative D call: TRBD1 (5 bases). This CDR3 is 15 amino acids long. Trimming took off 6 bases at V and 2 bases at J, with 16 bases between the two ends. CDR3 protein: CASSKGVRGNYGYTF. The CDR3, as DNA: TGTGCCAGCAGCAAAGGGGTGAGGGGCAACTATGGCTACACCTTC.

This clonotype was seen a handful of times. This chain uses TRBV29-1 with TRBJ2-2, with D uncertain. V was clipped by 5 bases and J by 3 bases, with 4 bases between them. The germline V gene has CDR1 SQVTM and CDR2 ANQGSEA. The CDR3 length is 11 residues. The DNA of the CDR3 is TGCAGCGTTAAGGACACCGGGGAGCTGTTTTTT. The encoded protein is CSVKDTGELFF.

This clonotype has a handful of counts. The J gene is TRBJ2-1, the V gene TRBV20-1; 11 nucleotides match TRBD2. CDR3 length: 16 amino acids. From germline, CDR1 is DFQATT and CDR2 SNEGSKA (reference sequence). Trimming at V came to 3 bases and at J to 2 bases, leaving 6 bases not matched to a gene. The CDR3 sequence is CSASSIAGGPYNEQFF. For the CDR3, the DNA is TGCAGTGCTAGTTCTATAGCGGGAGGGCCCTACAATGAGCAGTTCTTC.

Remarks on this clonotype: A much larger clone is a single base away; this may be a read error. This CDR3 is CSSRHYDNEQYF. The DNA for the CDR3 is TGTTCCAGCCGCCACTATGACAACGAGCAGTACTTC. The chain recombines TRBV28 with TRBJ2-7; the D is unclear. This CDR3 has 12 residues. Germline CDR1 is MDHEN and CDR2 is SYDVKM.

This clonotype has a handful of counts. The chain couples TRBV6-2 or TRBV6-3 to TRBJ2-2; a weak D match, TRBD1 (5 bases). The CDR3 contains 14 residues. V was trimmed by 0 bases and J by 7 bases, leaving 9 bases between them. Germline lookup yields CDR1 MNHEY and CDR2 SVGEGT. The CDR3: CASSYSGQGGELFF. The CDR3 bases are TGTGCCAGCAGTTACTCGGGGCAGGGCGGGGAGCTGTTTTTT.

V usage is TRBV27 and J usage is TRBJ2-5; TRBD2 matches at 8 bases. CDR1 is MNHEY and CDR2 is SMNVEV in the germline V gene (reference sequence). This CDR3 region has 16 residues. V gave up 0 bases and J gave up 5 bases; unmatched junction bases: 8. The CDR3 nucleotides read TGTGCCAGCAGTTTATCTCGGCTAGCGGGCGTCGAGACCCAGTACTTC. Amino acids: CASSLSRLAGVETQYF.

This clonotype has more than one count but fewer than ten. V is TRBV2 and J is TRBJ2-3; 15 bases match TRBD2. There are 21 residues in the CDR3. The J segment lost 0 bases and the V segment lost 4 bases, leaving 14 bases of the junction unmatched. Germline CDR1 is SNHLY and CDR2 is FYNNEI. CDR3 sequence: CASSVFSGLAGGVTSTDTQYF. The CDR3 nucleotides are TGTGCCAGCAGTGTCTTTTCGGGACTAGCGGGGGGCGTTACTAGCACAGATACGCAGTATTTT.